A selection of T cell receptor beta chains follows, all from one sample in a study of CD4 T cells in relation to SARS-CoV-2 and coronaviruses. Profiled with immunoSEQ multiplex PCR; TCRdb holds only in-frame clones, not every one. The sample yields 35,000 to 40,000 clones, more than 75% seen once. What was sequenced was memory CD4+ T cells from PBMCs. The receptor set was obtained from an adult with COVID-19. Both conserved end residues are part of each CDR3. D genes are given only for firm matches.

TRBV10-3,TRBD2,TRBJ2-5,CAISESGLGNQETQYF
TRBV6-6,TRBD1,TRBJ1-1,CASSYGQGTEAFF
TRBV4-3,-,TRBJ1-2,CASSQALTNYGYTF
TRBV6-1,TRBD1,TRBJ2-2,CASSEVSAGTGRTGELFF
TRBV6-5,TRBD1,TRBJ1-4,CASSDRATNEKLFF
TRBV29-1,TRBD1,TRBJ2-7,CSVTAGGRHEQYF
TRBV5-1,-,TRBJ2-3,CATARETGTDTQYF
TRBV4-1,TRBD1,TRBJ2-4,CASSQEGGQLGKNIQYF
TRBV5-1,-,TRBJ2-2,CASTPPTLTTGELFF
TRBV18,-,TRBJ1-2,CASSPLGDSNYGYTF
TRBV15,-,TRBJ2-7,CATSRSSDTTYEQYF
TRBV5-6,-,TRBJ1-2,CASSLGRPRANGYTF
TRBV12-3/TRBV12-4,-,TRBJ1-2,CASSLLVSYGYTF
TRBV7-9,-,TRBJ1-2,CASSLGPAGTGSYGYTF
TRBV29-1,TRBD1,TRBJ2-3,CSAQGQGVTDTQYF
TRBV5-1,TRBD1,TRBJ1-2,CASSSQDRVRSGYTF
TRBV7-8,-,TRBJ2-3,CASSGLTSDTQYF
TRBV7-9,-,TRBJ1-5,CASSLEGLNQPQHF
TRBV5-4,-,TRBJ2-1,CASSLAGTLATNEQFF
TRBV5-1,-,TRBJ2-5,CASSPVGQQETQYF
TRBV19,TRBD2,TRBJ2-3,CASRWGGSQTSTDTQYF
TRBV7-2,-,TRBJ1-2,CASSLERSNYGYTF
TRBV7-9,-,TRBJ2-2,CASRAQATGELFF
TRBV11-2,-,TRBJ2-7,CASSPERTSHYEQYF
TRBV2,-,TRBJ2-5,CASSGVGAAQYF
TRBV18,TRBD1,TRBJ2-4,CASSPLGQGAVKNIQYF
TRBV9,-,TRBJ1-1,CASSADPADQTAFF
TRBV19,-,TRBJ2-5,CASSIRDETQYF
TRBV6-5,TRBD2,TRBJ2-1,CASSYSSRSGGGSFF